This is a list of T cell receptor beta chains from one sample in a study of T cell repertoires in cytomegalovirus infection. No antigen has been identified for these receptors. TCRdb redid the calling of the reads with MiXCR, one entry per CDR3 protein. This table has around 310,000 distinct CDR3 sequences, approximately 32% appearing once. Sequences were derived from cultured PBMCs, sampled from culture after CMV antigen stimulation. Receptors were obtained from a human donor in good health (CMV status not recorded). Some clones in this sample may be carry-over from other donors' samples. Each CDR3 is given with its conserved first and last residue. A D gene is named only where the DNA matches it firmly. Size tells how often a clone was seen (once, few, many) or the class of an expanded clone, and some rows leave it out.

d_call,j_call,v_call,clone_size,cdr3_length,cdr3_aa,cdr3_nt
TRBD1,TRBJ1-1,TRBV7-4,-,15,CASSSTRQGYTEAFF,TGTGCCAGCAGTTCGACCCGACAGGGCTACACTGAAGCTTTCTTT
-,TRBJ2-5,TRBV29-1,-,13,CSVLDRGWETQYF,TGCAGCGTATTAGATCGGGGCTGGGAGACCCAGTACTTC
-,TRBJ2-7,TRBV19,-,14,CASSQLQNPYEQYF,TGTGCCAGTAGCCAGTTACAGAACCCCTACGAGCAGTACTTC
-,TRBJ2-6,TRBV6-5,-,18,CASSYSGLGGLGANVLTF,TGTGCCAGCAGTTACTCCGGACTTGGGGGGCTTGGGGCCAACGTCCTGACTTTC
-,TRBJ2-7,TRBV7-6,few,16,CASSLAWQGPSYEQYF,TGTGCCAGCAGCTTAGCGTGGCAGGGACCCTCCTACGAGCAGTACTTC
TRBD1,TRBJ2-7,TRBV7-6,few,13,CASSQDRDGEQYF,TGTGCCAGCAGCCAGGACAGGGACGGAGAGCAGTACTTC
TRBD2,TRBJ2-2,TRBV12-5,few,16,CASGLVLAGATGELFF,TGTGCTAGTGGTTTGGTACTAGCGGGAGCCACCGGGGAGCTGTTTTTT
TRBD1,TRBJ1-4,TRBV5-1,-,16,CASSPGQGATNEKLFF,TGCGCCAGCAGCCCGGGACAGGGGGCAACTAATGAAAAACTGTTTTTT
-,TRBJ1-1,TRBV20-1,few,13,CSVRQDDYTEAFF,TGCAGTGTCAGACAGGACGACTACACTGAAGCTTTCTTT
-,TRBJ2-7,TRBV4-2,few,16,CASSQDWQGYSYEQYF,TGTGCCAGCAGCCAAGATTGGCAGGGGTACTCCTACGAGCAGTACTTC
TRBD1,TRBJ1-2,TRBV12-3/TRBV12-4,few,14,CASRRTGRNYGYTF,TGTGCCAGCAGACGGACAGGGAGGAACTATGGCTACACCTTC
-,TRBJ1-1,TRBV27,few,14,CAVGEPTQYTEAFF,TGTGCCGTGGGGGAGCCCACCCAATACACTGAAGCTTTCTTT
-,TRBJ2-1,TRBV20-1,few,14,CSARGISSYNEQFF,TGCAGTGCCCGGGGGATTAGCTCCTACAATGAGCAGTTCTTC
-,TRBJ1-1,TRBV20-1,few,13,CSASSRARTEAFF,TGCAGTGCTAGCTCCAGGGCGAGGACTGAAGCTTTCTTT
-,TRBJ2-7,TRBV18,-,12,CASSPSALEQYF,TGTGCCAGCTCACCTTCTGCCCTCGAGCAGTACTTC
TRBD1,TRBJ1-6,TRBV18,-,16,CASSPSGQGDWAPLHF,TGTGCCAGCTCACCGTCCGGACAGGGGGACTGGGCCCCCCTCCACTTT
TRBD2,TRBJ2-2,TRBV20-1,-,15,CSATTSGGAEGELFF,TGCAGTGCTACGACTAGCGGGGGGGCAGAAGGGGAGCTGTTTTTT
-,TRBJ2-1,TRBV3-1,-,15,CASSHLSRGGLEQFF,TGTGCCAGCAGCCATCTTTCTAGGGGGGGCCTTGAGCAGTTCTTC
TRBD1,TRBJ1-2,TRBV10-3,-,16,CAISEYKQGIGYGYTF,TGTGCCATCAGTGAGTACAAACAGGGGATCGGCTATGGCTACACCTTC
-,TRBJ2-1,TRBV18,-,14,CASSPGTPGDEQFF,TGTGCCAGCTCACCCGGGACCCCCGGGGATGAGCAGTTCTTC
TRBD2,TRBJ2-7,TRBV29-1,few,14,CSVLGLAESYEQYF,TGCAGCGTCCTAGGACTAGCGGAGTCCTACGAGCAGTACTTC
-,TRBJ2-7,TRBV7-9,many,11,CASSFLGEQYF,TGTGCCAGCAGCTTTCTGGGCGAGCAGTACTTC
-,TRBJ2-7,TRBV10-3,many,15,CAIREPGRSSYEQYF,TGTGCCATCAGAGAACCGGGGAGGAGCTCCTACGAGCAGTACTTC
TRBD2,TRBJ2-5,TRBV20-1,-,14,CSSVQSGMWETQYF,TGCAGCAGTGTCCAAAGCGGGATGTGGGAGACCCAGTACTTC
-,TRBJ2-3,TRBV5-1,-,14,CASRGGIDTDTQYF,TGCGCCAGCAGAGGGGGGATCGACACAGATACGCAGTATTTT
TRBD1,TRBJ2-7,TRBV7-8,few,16,CASTTPATTGAYEQYF,TGTGCCAGCACTACCCCGGCAACGACAGGGGCCTACGAGCAGTACTTC
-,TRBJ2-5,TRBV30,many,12,CAWKESGETQYF,TGTGCCTGGAAGGAGTCTGGAGAGACCCAGTACTTC
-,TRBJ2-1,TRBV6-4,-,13,CASSWRVGNEQFF,TGTGCCAGCAGCTGGAGGGTGGGCAATGAGCAGTTCTTC
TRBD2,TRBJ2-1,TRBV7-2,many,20,CASSSPGLAGGPSSYNEQFF,TGTGCCAGCAGCTCGCCCGGACTAGCGGGAGGGCCGAGCTCCTACAATGAGCAGTTCTTC
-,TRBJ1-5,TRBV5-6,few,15,CASSLMGLSNQPQHF,TGTGCCAGCAGCTTGATGGGGTTAAGCAATCAGCCCCAGCATTTT
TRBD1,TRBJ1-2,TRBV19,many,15,CASSISETGGYGYTF,TGTGCCAGTAGTATTTCGGAGACAGGGGGCTATGGCTACACCTTC
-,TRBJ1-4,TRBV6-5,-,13,CASSYRINEKLFF,TGTGCCAGCAGTTACAGGATTAATGAAAAACTGTTTTTT
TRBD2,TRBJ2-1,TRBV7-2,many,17,CASSFRLAHGSYNEQFF,TGTGCCAGCAGCTTTAGACTAGCACATGGGTCCTACAATGAGCAGTTCTTC